Given below is one T cell receptor (beta chain) in context. Produced via immunoSEQ multiplex PCR; TCRdb's table is partial and in-frame only. The sample records a few hundred thousand clones, 75% to 95% being singletons. This entry comes from a study of control samples from healthy donors and cancer patients. The CDR3 has 13 residues. Deletions cut 3 bases from V and 5 bases from J, with 7 bases between. Germline loops: CDR1 MDHEN, CDR2 SYDVKM. The V gene is TRBV28, the J gene TRBJ2-2; tentatively, D is TRBD2 (6 bases). This TCR was recovered from a man in his forties with head and neck cancer. The sample taken for sequencing was PBMCs. CDR3 sequence reads: CASSLEGTGELFF. DNA for the CDR3: TGTGCCAGCAGTTTGGAGGGAACCGGGGAGCTGTTTTTT.